The 27 T cell receptor beta chains reported below all come from one sample, sequenced in a study of shared clonotypes between healthy human individuals. The assay was immunoSEQ multiplex PCR, and TCRdb's table has in-frame clones only and misses some. The sample holds a few million clones, more than 90% seen once. The sample was naive CD4+ T cells sorted from blood. Specified subset: CD45RA+ positively selected. These receptors originate from a man aged 18 to 30 in good health.

This clone was detected a few times. The chain carries TRBV2 and TRBJ2-2, with unresolved D. Germline CDR1 SNHLY, CDR2 FYNNEI. V was pared by 3 bases and J by 1 base, with 6 bases between. The CDR3 is 14 amino acids. CDR3 sequence (DNA): TGTGCCAGCAGTGAGTCTGGGAACACCGGGGAGCTGTTTTTT. It translates to CASSESGNTGELFF.

The chain combines TRBV9 with TRBJ2-1; 8 bases line up with TRBD1. With V trimmed by 3 bases and J by 5 bases, 7 bases remained unmatched. Germline V CDR1 and CDR2: SGDLS, YYNGEE. This CDR3 has 15 amino acids. The CDR3 is CASSAGQGLNNEQFF. The CDR3 region has the DNA TGTGCCAGCAGCGCCGGACAGGGCCTAAACAATGAGCAGTTCTTC.

The genes are TRBV11-2 and TRBJ2-7; D possibly corresponds to TRBD1 (6 bases). Germline CDR1 is SGHAT and CDR2 is FQNNGV. The CDR3 runs to 17 residues. Trimming removed 4 bases from V and 4 bases from J, with 23 bases in between. Here the CDR3 DNA reads TGTGCCAGCAGCTCGGAAAGGGGGACCGGGATCCTTTACGAGCAGTACTTC. Translated: CASSSERGTGILYEQYF.

The sample holds one count of this clone. The gene calls are TRBV11-2 and TRBJ2-2, with 9 bases lining up with TRBD1. The germline V gene has CDR1 SGHAT and CDR2 FQNNGV. After removal of 5 bases from V and 1 base from J, the junction contained 5 bases not matched to a gene. The CDR3 is 16 amino acids. CDR3 sequence (DNA): TGTGCCAGCAGCGGGCCGGGACAGGGGAACACCGGGGAGCTGTTTTTT. Translating it yields CASSGPGQGNTGELFF.

This chain links TRBV25-1 with TRBJ2-3; D uncertain. Germline CDR1 is MGHDK and CDR2 is SYGVNS. The V end lost 3 bases, the J end lost 2 bases, and 9 bases lay between the germline ends. This CDR3 comprises 14 residues. The chain's CDR3 is CASSDPRSTDTQYF. The CDR3 bases are TGTGCCAGCAGTGATCCCCGATCCACAGATACGCAGTATTTT.

This sequence joins TRBV28 and TRBJ1-4; possibly TRBD1 for D (5 bases). The CDR3 sequence is 16 residues long. V was clipped by 6 bases and J by 8 bases, with 22 bases between them. Germline V gives CDR1 MDHEN, CDR2 SYDVKM. The CDR3 coding sequence is TGTGCCAGCAGCTCCCAGGCGTTGGGGCGTTGGGAAAAACTGTTTTTT. This codes for CASSSQALGRWEKLFF.

V gene TRBV7-2 combines with J gene TRBJ2-7; 7 nucleotides line up with TRBD2. CDR1 SGHTA and CDR2 FQGNSA come from the germline V gene. The trim removed 0 bases at V and 3 bases at J, leaving 8 bases unmatched. The CDR3 is 16 residues long. In DNA form, the CDR3 reads TGTGCCAGCAGCTTAGCGGAGCGGGAAGGAATCTACGAGCAGTACTTC. It yields the protein CASSLAEREGIYEQYF. The whole variable domain, filled in from reference TRBV7-2 and TRBJ2-7, reads GAGVSQSPSNKVTEKGKDVELRCDPISGHTALYWYRQSLGQGLEFLIYFQGNSAPDKSGLPSDRFSAERTGGSVSTLTIQRTQQEDSAVYLCASSLAEREGIYEQYFGPGTRLTVT.

Only a few counts were recorded for this clone. The V call is TRBV6-5, the J call TRBJ1-4; 7 nucleotides line up with TRBD1. Trimming took 7 bases from V and 7 from J; bases not matched to a gene: 9. Germline CDR1 reads MNHEY; CDR2 reads SVGAGI. The CDR3 is 14 residues long. The CDR3 spells CASTSTGKGEKLFF. The CDR3 nucleotides read TGTGCCAGCACCTCGACAGGGAAGGGTGAAAAACTGTTTTTT.

V is TRBV19 and J is TRBJ2-7; 7 bases line up with TRBD2. Per germline, CDR1 LNHDA and CDR2 SQIVND (reference sequence). The J segment lost 3 bases and the V segment lost 9 bases, leaving 8 bases of the junction unmatched. The CDR3 is made up of 13 amino acids. The CDR3 DNA reads as TGTGCCAGGGGACTACTTGCAGACTACGAGCAGTACTTC. Translating it yields CARGLLADYEQYF.

This chain uses TRBV19 with TRBJ2-1, with 14 bases aligning to TRBD2. V trimming: 5 bases; J trimming: 9 bases; junction bases outside the gene matches: 9. Germline-derived CDR1 and CDR2 are LNHDA and SQIVND (reference sequence). The CDR3 loop spans 16 amino acids. As DNA, the CDR3 is TGTGCCAGTAGTCTCCTGACTAGCGGGGGGGAGGGTGAGCAGTTCTTC. Its translation is CASSLLTSGGEGEQFF.

Details on this clone: Additional DNA sequences in this sample encode the identical CDR3. The CDR3: CASSLEGQSGNTIYF. In DNA, the CDR3 is TGCGCCAGCAGCTTGGAAGGGCAGTCTGGAAACACCATATATTTT. The chain couples TRBV5-1 to TRBJ1-3; no firm D call. The V gene lost 0 bases and the J gene lost 1 base, with 8 bases spanning the gap. In germline, CDR1 is SGHRS, CDR2 YFSETQ. The length of the CDR3 is 15 residues.

The chain links TRBV5-4 to TRBJ1-4, with TRBD1 matching 7 bases. The CDR3 is 16 residues long. CDR1 is SGHNT and CDR2 is YYREEE in the germline V gene (reference sequence). The trim removed 3 bases at V and 2 bases at J, leaving 7 bases unmatched. CDR3: CASSSRQGGTNEKLFF. The CDR3 DNA follows: TGTGCCAGCAGCTCCCGGCAGGGGGGCACTAATGAAAAACTGTTTTTT.

The chain links TRBV11-3 to TRBJ1-2; 8 bases line up with TRBD1. V dropped 4 bases and J dropped 13; count of bases not matched to a gene: 11. The CDR3 length is 13 residues. CDR1 SGHNT and CDR2 YENEEA come from the germline V gene. The chain's CDR3 is CASSSRTGRGFTF. CDR3 DNA: TGTGCCAGCAGCTCCCGGACAGGGAGGGGGTTCACCTTC. Full variable domain (rest looked up from reference TRBV11-3 and TRBJ1-2): EAGVVQSPRYKIIEKKQPVAFWCNPISGHNTLYWYLQNLGQGPELLIRYENEEAVDDSQLPKDRFSAERLKGVDSTLKIQPAELGDSAVYLCASSSRTGRGFTFGSGTRLTVV.

This CDR3 reads CASSRTSGGASTGELFF. CDR3 sequence (DNA): TGTGCCAGTAGTAGGACTAGCGGGGGGGCCTCCACCGGGGAGCTGTTTTTT. The V call is TRBV19, the J call TRBJ2-2; 15 nucleotides match TRBD2. The CDR3 runs 17 residues. Germline V gene data show CDR1 as LNHDA and CDR2 as SQIVND (reference sequence). Trimming took 4 bases from V and 4 from J; bases not matched to a gene: 4. Based on the CDR3 plus reference TRBV19 and TRBJ2-2, the full variable domain is DGGITQSPKYLFRKEGQNVTLSCEQNLNHDAMYWYRQDPGQGLRLIYYSQIVNDFQKGDIAEGYSVSREKKESFPLTVTSAQKNPTAFYLCASSRTSGGASTGELFFGEGSRLTVL.

J is TRBJ1-1 and V is TRBV7-2; D is unresolved. Germline V gene lookup returns CDR1 SGHTA and CDR2 FQGNSA. This CDR3 spans 13 amino acids. Trimming pared 2 bases from V and 3 bases from J, leaving 7 bases between. The CDR3, as DNA: TGTGCCAGCAGCTTACAATTGGACACTGAAGCTTTCTTT. Residues: CASSLQLDTEAFF.

This clone was seen a single time. The V gene is TRBV30, the J gene TRBJ2-3; maybe TRBD2 (5 bases). V shed 0 bases and J shed 2 bases, with 9 bases lying between them. Germline CDR1 GTSNPN, CDR2 SVGIG (reference sequence). There are 14 residues in the CDR3. DNA of the CDR3: TGTGCCTGGAGTGTTCAGCGGAACACAGATACGCAGTATTTT. As protein: CAWSVQRNTDTQYF.

Remarks on this clone: Additional DNA sequences in this sample encode the identical CDR3. The chain is built from TRBV6-5 and TRBJ1-2; a possible D gene is TRBD1 (5 bases). Germline CDR1 is MNHEY and CDR2 is SVGAGI. The CDR3 runs to 14 residues. V was trimmed by 5 bases and J by 3 bases, leaving 13 bases between them. CDR3 in amino acids: CASSRSGGDYGYTF. The DNA for the CDR3 is TGTGCCAGCAGTCGCAGTGGGGGGGACTATGGCTACACCTTC.

CDR3 nucleotides: TGTGCCAGCAGCTTACAGCGGTCCGCCGGGAAAGAGACCCAGTACTTC. It is translated as CASSLQRSAGKETQYF. This sequence joins TRBV7-2 and TRBJ2-5, with D possibly matching TRBD2 (5 bases). The germline CDR1 and CDR2 sequences are SGHTA and FQGNSA. V lost 2 bases, J lost 3 bases, and 16 bases lay in between. CDR3 size: 16 residues.

This chain connects TRBV19 to TRBJ2-1, with D possibly matching TRBD1 (5 bases). The CDR3 totals 17 residues. CDR1 LNHDA and CDR2 SQIVND come from the germline V gene (reference sequence). V lost 3 bases to trimming and J lost 8 bases, with 23 bases between them. CDR3 residues: CASSMRAGLGLGDEQFF. CDR3 in DNA: TGTGCCAGTAGTATGCGAGCTGGTCTTGGATTAGGGGATGAGCAGTTCTTC.

The DNA of the CDR3 is TGTGCCAGCAGTCCAAGAGACAGGGGGGCCTCCTACGAGCAGTACTTC. Its translation: CASSPRDRGASYEQYF. V gene TRBV27 combines with J gene TRBJ2-7; the match to TRBD1 covers 9 bases. This CDR3 comprises 16 residues. V trimming: 5 bases; J trimming: 0 bases; junction bases outside the gene matches: 8. Germline V gene sequence: CDR1 MNHEY, CDR2 SMNVEV (reference sequence).

For this clone: The sample holds other DNA sequences that translate to the same CDR3. The chain combines TRBV30 with TRBJ1-1, with a weak D call TRBD1 (6 bases). V was trimmed by 1 base and J by 4 bases, leaving 13 bases between them. Germline assignment: CDR1 GTSNPN and CDR2 SVGIG (reference sequence). There are 14 residues in the CDR3. CDR3 DNA sequence: TGTGCCTGGAGTGGTCGGGGAGGGGGCACTGAAGCTTTCTTT. It encodes CAWSGRGGGTEAFF.

The chain has TRBV7-2 and TRBJ2-7; D is unclear. Trimming took off 1 base at V and 2 bases at J, with 9 bases between the two ends. Germline CDR1 and CDR2: SGHTA and FQGNSA. The CDR3 runs to 14 residues. CDR3 loop: CASSLEFLTYEQYF. In DNA, the CDR3 is TGTGCCAGCAGCTTAGAATTCCTCACCTACGAGCAGTACTTC.

CDR3 bases: TGTGCCAGTAGTCCCCTTTTGGGTAGCGGGCGTACAGATACGCAGTATTTT. The encoded protein is CASSPLLGSGRTDTQYF. The chain carries TRBV19 and TRBJ2-3; the match to TRBD2 covers 7 bases. With V trimmed by 5 bases and J by 3 bases, 14 bases remained unmatched. Germline V gene data show CDR1 as LNHDA and CDR2 as SQIVND (reference sequence). The CDR3 runs 17 residues. Looking up the rest from reference TRBV19 and TRBJ2-3 gives the full variable domain: DGGITQSPKYLFRKEGQNVTLSCEQNLNHDAMYWYRQDPGQGLRLIYYSQIVNDFQKGDIAEGYSVSREKKESFPLTVTSAQKNPTAFYLCASSPLLGSGRTDTQYFGPGTRLTVL.

The gene calls are TRBV7-9 and TRBJ2-5; 12 bases line up with TRBD2. Trimming cost V 2 bases and J 4 bases; bases outside gene matches: 14. Germline CDR1 is SEHNR and CDR2 is FQNEAQ (reference sequence). The CDR3 spans 19 residues. CDR3 sequence reads: CASSLRRLAGDDKAETQYF. DNA for the CDR3: TGTGCCAGCAGCTTAAGAAGACTAGCGGGAGATGATAAGGCAGAGACCCAGTACTTC.

V usage is TRBV10-3 and J usage is TRBJ1-4; D remains ambiguous. CDR1 and CDR2 from the germline V gene are ENHRY and SYGVKD. Trimming took 0 bases from V and 0 from J, leaving 5 bases between them. The CDR3 runs 15 residues. This chain's CDR3 is CAISESWTTNEKLFF. CDR3 nucleotides: TGTGCCATCAGTGAGTCTTGGACAACTAATGAAAAACTGTTTTTT.

The V and J genes are TRBV5-6 and TRBJ2-1, with D perhaps being TRBD1 or TRBD2 (7 bases each). Germline CDR1 reads SGHDT; CDR2 reads YYEEEE. Between the trimmed V and J ends, which lost 4 bases and 5 bases, there was a span of 16 bases. CDR3 length: 15 residues. The CDR3: CASSGRGQTNNEQFF. The CDR3 DNA is TGTGCCAGCAGCGGGAGGGGACAGACAAACAATGAGCAGTTCTTC.

The V gene is TRBV7-6, the J gene TRBJ2-7; D remains unclear. CDR1 and CDR2 (germline): SGHVS, FNYEAQ. The CDR3 has 12 residues. The V and J ends lost 1 base and 5 bases respectively, with 6 bases between them. This CDR3 reads CASSLDRNEQYF. In DNA, the CDR3 is TGTGCCAGCAGCTTAGACAGAAACGAGCAGTACTTC.